A single sample gave rise to the 9 T cell receptor beta chains below, sequenced in a study of low-dose radiotherapy and immunotherapy resistance in tumors (dated by TCRdb to 2022 to 2024). The label giving this sample's time point can be read as: after trial treatment. This sample's treatment or condition label indicates: LDRT plus nivolumab, ipilimumab, low-dose cyclophosphamide and aspirin (RACIN trial). TCRdb names Illumina HiSeq 2500 as the instrument used. TCRs were amplified with Phusion for around 20 PCR cycles, with a constant-region primer paired with the adapter attached to the V primers. TCRdb handled the public reads itself, with Q25 trimming in fastp and clone calling in MiXCR, and kept productive beta chains. Each entry is one CDR3 protein sequence, shown with its most common DNA and genes. A total of about 52,000 distinct CDR3 sequences appear in this sample, roughly 31% of them only once. Jointly, the top ten make up under 8.5% of the sample.

Specimen: PBMCs, collected after low-dose radiotherapy plus immunotherapy. The source is a male donor with rectosigmoid adenocarcinoma.

As to this clonotype: A far larger clone is one nucleotide away, so this likely arose from a read error. The chain links TRBV12-3 or TRBV12-4 to TRBJ2-1, with 8 bases lining up with TRBD1. The CDR3 covers 15 residues. V shed 7 bases and J 10 bases; nucleotides not matched to a gene: 15. This chain's CDR3 is CASMTRRQGSNEQFF. The CDR3 DNA sequence: TGTGCCAGCATGACGCGACGACAGGGGAGCAACGAGCAGTTCTTC.

This clonotype showed up just a few times. As DNA, the CDR3 is TGTGCCAGTACAAACCAGGGGGGGGCCCGACAGCCCCAGCATTTT. Residues: CASTNQGGARQPQHF. The chain links TRBV19 to TRBJ1-5; 7 bases align to TRBD1. The ends lost 7 bases at V and 7 bases at J; junction bases unmatched: 13. CDR3 length: 15 amino acids. Germline values: CDR1 LNHDA, CDR2 SQIVND (reference sequence).

There are many counts of this clonotype. J is TRBJ1-5 and V is TRBV2, with a tentative D call TRBD1 (5 bases). Trimming shortened V by 6 bases and J by 0 bases, and 9 bases separated the two germline ends. Germline CDR1 SNHLY, CDR2 FYNNEI. The CDR3 spans 14 residues. The CDR3, as DNA: TGTGCCAGCAGGAAAGACAGTAGCAATCAGCCCCAGCATTTT. Translation gives CASRKDSSNQPQHF. The full variable domain, its missing parts supplied by reference TRBV2 and TRBJ1-5, is EPEVTQTPSHQVTQMGQEVILRCVPISNHLYFYWYRQILGQKVEFLVSFYNNEISEKSEIFDDQFSVERPDGSNFTLKIRSTKLEDSAMYFCASRKDSSNQPQHFGDGTRLSIL.

Many counts were recorded for this clonotype. This chain joins TRBV5-4 and TRBJ2-3; perhaps TRBD1 as D (6 bases). CDR3 length: 14 residues. Germline CDR1 SGHNT, CDR2 YYREEE (reference sequence). The V and J ends lost 4 bases and 3 bases respectively, with 12 bases between them. In nucleotides, the CDR3 is TGTGCCAGCAGCAAGGAGAGGGGGACAGATACGCAGTATTTT. Its translation: CASSKERGTDTQYF.

This clonotype was found many times. The chain links TRBV5-1 to TRBJ1-1; possible D gene TRBD1, 6 bases. The CDR3 contains 13 residues. Trimming removed 4 bases from V and 1 base from J, with 8 bases in between. Germline lookup yields CDR1 SGHRS and CDR2 YFSETQ. The CDR3 loop reads CASSRQENTEAFF. Here the CDR3 DNA reads TGCGCCAGCAGCCGACAGGAGAACACTGAAGCTTTCTTT. The whole variable domain, filled in from reference TRBV5-1 and TRBJ1-1, reads KAGVTQTPRYLIKTRGQQVTLSCSPISGHRSVSWYQQTPGQGLQFLFEYFSETQRNKGNFPGRFSGRQFSNSRSEMNVSTLELGDSALYLCASSRQENTEAFFGQGTRLTVV.

In its sample, this clonotype was seen many times. The chain employs TRBV14 and TRBJ1-6; D call uncertain. Germline V gene sequence: CDR1 SGHDN, CDR2 FVKESK. The CDR3 extends over 13 amino acids. Trimming pared 0 bases from V and 10 bases from J, leaving 7 bases between. The DNA of the CDR3 is TGTGCCAGCAGCCAAGAAGGACGATCACCCCTCCACTTT. Translation: CASSQEGRSPLHF.

This chain joins TRBV5-6 and TRBJ2-3; D ambiguous. With 5 bases removed from V and 1 base from J, the gap between germline ends came to 8 bases. The CDR3 is made up of 13 amino acids. Per the germline V gene, CDR1 is SGHDT and CDR2 is YYEEEE. The CDR3, as DNA: TGTGCCAGCAGTCCTACAGGCACAGATACGCAGTATTTT. This encodes CASSPTGTDTQYF.

The chain is built from TRBV9 and TRBJ2-1, with D uncertain. Looked up from germline, CDR1 is SGDLS and CDR2 is YYNGEE. Trimming removed 1 base at V and 2 bases at J, with 10 bases between. The CDR3 spans 15 residues. The CDR3 is CASSVRADTYNEQFF. The CDR3 DNA follows: TGTGCCAGCAGCGTAAGGGCCGATACCTACAATGAGCAGTTCTTC.

This clonotype turned up a few times. The genes are TRBV11-2 and TRBJ2-5; D not resolved. CDR3 length: 14 amino acids. V lost 5 bases to trimming and J lost 1 base, with 11 bases between them. Germline loops: CDR1 SGHAT, CDR2 FQNNGV. The CDR3 loop is CASSTSSFQETQYF. The DNA for the CDR3 is TGTGCCAGCAGCACATCCAGCTTCCAAGAGACCCAGTACTTC. The whole variable domain, remainder taken from reference TRBV11-2 and TRBJ2-5, is EAGVAQSPRYKIIEKRQSVAFWCNPISGHATLYWYQQILGQGPKLLIQFQNNGVVDDSQLPKDRFSAERLKGVDSTLKIQPAKLEDSAVYLCASSTSSFQETQYFGPGTRLLVL.